This TCR beta chain is from a study of cytomegalovirus exposure and HLA in healthy donors. Study-level points and caveats: Being productive about 87% or about 30% of the time was typical of most TCR beta V segments in an earlier analysis.

This clone was found a few times. Its antigen is currently unknown. A multiplex PCR was run with 60 Vbeta primers and 13 Jbeta primers. TCRdb's table, derived via immunoSEQ multiplex PCR, lists solely in-frame clones and lacks some. The data show approximately 140,000 clones, under 70% seen once. Germline loops: CDR1 SGHAT, CDR2 FQDESV (reference sequence). This CDR3 has 15 amino acids. Between the trimmed V and J ends, which lost 6 bases and 5 bases, there was a span of 16 bases. The V call is TRBV11-1, the J call TRBJ2-2; D might be TRBD1 (6 bases). The clonotype originates from a woman aged 60-75 years in good health and CMV-seronegative. Sequencing was done on a sample of PBMCs. Written as DNA, the CDR3 is TGTGCCAGCAGAATAGCTGGGGGCGTGACCGGGGAGCTGTTTTTT. Translated, it gives CASRIAGGVTGELFF.